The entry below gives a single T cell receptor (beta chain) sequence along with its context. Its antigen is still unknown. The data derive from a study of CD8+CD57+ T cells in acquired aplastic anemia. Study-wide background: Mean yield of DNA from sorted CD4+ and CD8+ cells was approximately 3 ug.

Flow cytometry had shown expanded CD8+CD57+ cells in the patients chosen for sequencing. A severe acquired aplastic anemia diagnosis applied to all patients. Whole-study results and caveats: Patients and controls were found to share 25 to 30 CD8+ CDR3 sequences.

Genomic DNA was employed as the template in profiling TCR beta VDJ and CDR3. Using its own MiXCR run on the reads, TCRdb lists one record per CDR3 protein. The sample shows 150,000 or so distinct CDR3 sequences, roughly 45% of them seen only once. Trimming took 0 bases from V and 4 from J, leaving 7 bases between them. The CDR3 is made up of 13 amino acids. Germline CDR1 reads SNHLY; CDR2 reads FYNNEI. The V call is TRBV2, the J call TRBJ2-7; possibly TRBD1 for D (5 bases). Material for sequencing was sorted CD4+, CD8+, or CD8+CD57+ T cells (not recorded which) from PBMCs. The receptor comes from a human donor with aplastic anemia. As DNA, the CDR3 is TGTGCCAGCAGTGAAGCGCAGGGTTACGAGCAGTACTTC. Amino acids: CASSEAQGYEQYF.